This passage covers 9 T cell receptor beta chains from one sample sequenced in a study of control samples from healthy donors and cancer patients. The repertoire was sequenced with immunoSEQ multiplex PCR; TCRdb's copy has only in-frame clones and lacks some. The repertoire holds 100,000 to 150,000 clones, with less than 90% as singletons. Material for sequencing was blood. Receptor source: a young man in good health.

The V and J genes are TRBV7-9 and TRBJ2-7, with D possibly matching TRBD1 (5 bases). Germline-derived CDR1 and CDR2 are SEHNR and FQNEAQ (reference sequence). The V end was cut by 4 bases, the J end by 2 bases, with 12 bases between. The CDR3 length is 14 residues. The CDR3 DNA reads TGTGCCAGCAGCTCCGGACACCACACCTACGAGCAGTACTTC. As protein: CASSSGHHTYEQYF.

The chain has TRBV27 and TRBJ1-6; 8 nucleotides match TRBD1. The ends lost 8 bases at V and 4 bases at J; junction bases unmatched: 1. In germline, CDR1 is MNHEY, CDR2 SMNVEV (reference sequence). The CDR3 sequence is 13 residues long. DNA for the CDR3: TGTGCCAGCCGGGACAGGTATAATTCACCCCTCCACTTT. The encoded protein is CASRDRYNSPLHF.

This chain connects TRBV5-8 to TRBJ2-5; D gene ambiguous. Looked up from germline, CDR1 is SGHTS and CDR2 is YDEGEE. V was shortened by 6 bases and J by 2 bases, with 14 bases between the two germline ends. The CDR3 consists of 14 residues. The DNA of the CDR3 is TGTGCCAGCACCCGCGGCGAGCGTCAAGAGACCCAGTACTTC. Protein: CASTRGERQETQYF.

This clone was counted a few times. For the CDR3, the DNA is TGTGCCAGCAGCACCCGGACAGGGGGCCTAGCGGGAGGGCCAACTGAGCAGTTCTTC. Translation gives CASSTRTGGLAGGPTEQFF. This chain uses TRBV7-2 with TRBJ2-1; D is perhaps TRBD2 (12 bases). Trimming took 5 bases from V and 9 from J, leaving 32 bases between them. The V gene's germline CDR1 is SGHTA and CDR2 FQGNSA. The CDR3 loop spans 19 amino acids.

The genes are TRBV27 and TRBJ2-1; TRBD2 matches 13 bases. The trim removed 8 bases at V and 3 bases at J, leaving 22 bases unmatched. Germline lookup yields CDR1 MNHEY and CDR2 SMNVEV (reference sequence). The CDR3 spans 21 residues. DNA of the CDR3: TGTGCCAGCTCGCGCCAATCCGGGACTAGCGGGATAAGACGTAGCTACAATGAGCAGTTCTTC. It is translated as CASSRQSGTSGIRRSYNEQFF.

The V gene is TRBV11-3, the J gene TRBJ1-1, with unresolved D. The CDR3 sequence is 14 residues long. Trimming stripped 3 bases from V and 0 bases from J, with 8 bases between. The germline V gene has CDR1 SGHNT and CDR2 YENEEA. The DNA for the CDR3 is TGTGCCAGCAGCTTGGGTGACATGAACACTGAAGCTTTCTTT. The encoded protein is CASSLGDMNTEAFF.

This clone appeared a single time. The chain is built from TRBV1 and TRBJ2-3; the table gives TRBD1 as D, unverified against the DNA. TRBV1 is an annotated pseudogene. The CDR3 sequence is 19 residues long. Here the CDR3 DNA reads TGCACCAGCAGCCAAGACGGACAGGGGCGCCGGGACCTCACAGATACGCAGTATTTT. Translation gives CTSSQDGQGRRDLTDTQYF.

This clone was observed once. The rearrangement uses TRBV10-1 and TRBJ2-3; 7 nucleotides align to TRBD2. CDR1 is WNHNN and CDR2 is SYGVQD in the germline V gene (reference sequence). This CDR3 has 16 amino acids. The V gene end was trimmed by 5 bases and the J gene end by 0 bases; junction bases not matched to a gene: 8. CDR3 amino acids: CASSPLGGTSTDTQYF. DNA for the CDR3: TGCGCCAGCAGTCCCTTGGGGGGGACTAGCACAGATACGCAGTATTTT.

This clone appeared once. The chain couples TRBV10-2 to TRBJ2-3; D gene ambiguous. CDR3 length: 14 amino acids. V lost 3 bases and J 2 bases, leaving 9 bases between the germline ends. Per the germline V gene, CDR1 is WSHSY and CDR2 is SAAADI. DNA of the CDR3: TGCGCCAGCAGTGACGTTACCGCCACAGATACGCAGTATTTT. Amino acid sequence: CASSDVTATDTQYF.